In its sample, the clone carrying this TCR beta chain was seen a few times. Its antigen is currently unknown. One entry per CDR3 protein results from TCRdb running MiXCR on the 5' RACE reads. This sample has some 400,000 distinct CDR3 sequences, with approximately 18% found just once. The data were obtained in a study of T cells after yellow fever vaccination. The overall study: Researchers used SMART-Seq v4 Ultra Low Input to prepare fractions that had low cell numbers.

Study-level results: The secondary response was weaker but peaked faster, day 5 versus 15. Subsequent to the booster, the majority of primary-vaccination clones reappeared (roughly 97% CD4, about 90% CD8). FACS-sorted repertoires might harbor abundant contaminating clonotypes from the bulk population.

CDR3 length equals 14 residues. CDR1 and CDR2 (germline): LGHNA, YSLEER. V dropped 1 base and J dropped 1 base, with 7 bases sitting between them. The clonotype originates from a man younger than 30 who received the YFV17D yellow fever vaccine. V and J are TRBV4-3 and TRBJ2-5, with D possibly matching TRBD1 (5 bases). The sequencing here drew on PBMCs, taken before the yellow fever booster vaccination. CDR3 residues: CASSQGQFQETQYF. In DNA form, the CDR3 reads TGCGCCAGCAGCCAAGGACAGTTCCAAGAGACCCAGTACTTC.